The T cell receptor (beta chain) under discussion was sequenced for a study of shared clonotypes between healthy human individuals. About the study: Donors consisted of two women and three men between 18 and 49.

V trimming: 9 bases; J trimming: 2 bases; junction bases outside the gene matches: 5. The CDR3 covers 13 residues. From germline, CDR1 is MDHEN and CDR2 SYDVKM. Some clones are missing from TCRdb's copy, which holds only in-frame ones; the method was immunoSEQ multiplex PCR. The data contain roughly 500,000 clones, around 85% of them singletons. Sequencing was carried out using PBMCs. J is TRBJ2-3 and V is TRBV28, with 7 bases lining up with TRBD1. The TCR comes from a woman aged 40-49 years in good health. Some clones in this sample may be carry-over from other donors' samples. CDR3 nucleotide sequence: TGTGCCAGTTGGGACAGAACCACAGATACGCAGTATTTT. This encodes CASWDRTTDTQYF.